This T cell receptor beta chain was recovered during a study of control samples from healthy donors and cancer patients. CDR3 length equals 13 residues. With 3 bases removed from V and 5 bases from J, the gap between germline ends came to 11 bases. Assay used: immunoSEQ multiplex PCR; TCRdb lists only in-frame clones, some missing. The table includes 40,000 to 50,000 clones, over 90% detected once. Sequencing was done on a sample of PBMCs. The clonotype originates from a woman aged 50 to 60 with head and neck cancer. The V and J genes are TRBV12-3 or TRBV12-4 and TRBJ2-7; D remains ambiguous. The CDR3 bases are TGTGCCAGCAGTTTGGCCATTGTGGACGAGCAGTACTTC. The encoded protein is CASSLAIVDEQYF.